The T cell receptor (beta chain) described here comes from a study of shared clonotypes between healthy human individuals. Findings and limits, study-wide: A few donors had around 5% of their naive CD4 clonotypes in common.

Profiling relied on immunoSEQ multiplex PCR, and the TCRdb table lists in-frame clones only, not all of them. The table shows 1.5 million to 2.5 million clones, with about 95% occurring only once. Note on this clone: What it recognizes is unknown.

J was trimmed by 5 bases and V by 3 bases; bases with no gene match: 3. This CDR3 region has 14 residues. CDR1 is MDHEN and CDR2 is SYDVKM in the germline V gene. Naive CD8 cells comprised CD45RO-negative, CCR7-positively selected cells, excluding terminally differentiated effector memory CD45RA+ cells. The receptor's source is a man aged 18 to 30 in good health. Material: naive CD8+ T cells sorted from blood. The chain employs TRBV28 and TRBJ2-7, with 11 nucleotides matching TRBD2. The CDR3 region has the DNA TGTGCCAGCAGTTTTCTAGCGGGAGGTAACGAGCAGTACTTC. Encoded protein: CASSFLAGGNEQYF.